This T cell receptor (beta chain) was recorded in a study of blood T cell repertoires in COVID-19. Study-level information: Recovered status in Cohort 3 required two negative PCRs, clearance, or symptom resolution. The cDNA or gDNA used as material had been derived from T cells, B-cell-depleted T cells, or PBMCs.

Individuals aged 18 to 89 years were recruited from 24 US areas. Original analysis: Scientists estimated how many nucleated cells there were by amplifying reference gene primers. Only in-frame clones appear in the TCRdb table, and some are missing; sequencing was by immunoSEQ multiplex PCR. V, J and clone size were drawn from that table, and D and trimming were deduced from the DNA. Of a few hundred thousand clones listed, about 90% were seen once; the top ten hold 3% to 3.5%. The CDR3 covers 16 residues. CDR1 and CDR2 (germline): MNHEY, SMNVEV (reference sequence). V lost 5 bases, J lost 2 bases, and 19 bases lay in between.

The clonotype was recovered from a woman aged 45-60 years in a cohort exposed to, infected with or recovered from COVID-19 (not recorded which). The sequencing input was PBMCs or T cells enriched from blood (not recorded which). The chain is built from TRBV27 and TRBJ2-7, with D possibly being TRBD1 (7 bases). This CDR3 reads CASSLARQGSTYEQYF. CDR3 DNA: TGTGCCAGCAGTCTAGCGAGACAGGGTTCTACCTACGAGCAGTACTTC.